Listed below are T cell receptor beta chains from one sample, sequenced in a study of regulatory T cells in long-lasting Graves disease. In TCRdb, the multiplex PCR reads were re-called with MiXCR into one record per CDR3 protein. The sample comprises roughly 250,000 distinct CDR3 sequences, 18% of which are singletons, and around 13% rests with the top ten. The same specimen was also included in a second study, on T cells in Graves' hyperthyroidism and ophthalmopathy.

Sample: peripheral blood mononuclear cells (PBMCs), taken at new diagnosis, from a patient treated with antithyroid drugs. The receptors come from a woman aged 30 to 39 with Graves disease. Each CDR3 is given with its conserved first and last residue. D genes are given only for firm matches. Expanded clones are given a class, and other clones once, few, many or no size at all.

D gene,J gene,V gene,CDR3 length,clone size,CDR3 protein,CDR3 DNA
NA,TRBJ1-2,TRBV12-3/TRBV12-4,15,many,CASRSRDGNHYGYTF,TGTGCCAGCCGCTCGCGGGACGGTAACCACTATGGCTACACCTTC
NA,TRBJ1-6,TRBV20-1,12,many,CSAREGDSPLHF,TGCAGTGCTAGAGAGGGAGATTCACCCCTCCACTTT
NA,TRBJ2-3,TRBV4-2,11,many,CASSHQDTQYF,TGTGCCAGCAGCCATCAAGATACGCAGTATTTT
NA,TRBJ2-7,TRBV5-1,14,many,CASSRLEGRNEQYF,TGCGCCAGCAGCCGCCTTGAGGGGCGCAACGAGCAGTACTTC
TRBD2,TRBJ2-1,TRBV7-2,17,many,CASSLHGTSGPYNEQFF,TGTGCCAGCAGCTTACATGGGACTAGCGGGCCCTACAATGAGCAGTTCTTC
NA,TRBJ1-2,TRBV5-6,14,few,CASSSGALNYGYTF,TGTGCCAGCAGCTCGGGGGCCCTTAACTATGGCTACACCTTC
NA,TRBJ1-6,TRBV20-1,15,many,CSARARSSYNSPLHF,TGCAGTGCTAGAGCTCGGAGCTCCTATAATTCACCCCTCCACTTT
TRBD2,TRBJ2-3,TRBV27,14,many,CASSLPGGTDTQYF,TGTGCCAGCAGCCTTCCGGGGGGGACAGATACGCAGTATTTT
TRBD1,TRBJ2-3,TRBV7-3,15,many,CASSGGTGSADTQYF,TGTGCCAGCAGCGGGGGGACAGGTAGTGCAGATACGCAGTATTTT
NA,TRBJ2-7,TRBV7-9,12,NA,CASSLKAYEQYF,TGTGCCAGCAGCTTGAAGGCCTACGAGCAGTACTTC
NA,TRBJ2-2,TRBV10-3,16,NA,CAISESRARGTGELFF,TGTGCCATCAGTGAATCGAGGGCACGGGGCACCGGGGAGCTGTTTTTT
TRBD2,TRBJ2-1,TRBV6-1,15,few,CASSERVAGRDEQFF,TGTGCCAGCAGTGAAAGAGTAGCGGGGAGGGATGAGCAGTTCTTC
NA,TRBJ1-1,TRBV7-3,16,NA,CASSLRGRRLDAEALF,TGTGCCAGCAGCCTAAGGGGACGGCGTTTGGACGCTGAAGCTCTCTTT
NA,TRBJ2-7,TRBV18,14,NA,CASSPPSLKGEQYF,TGTGCCAGCTCACCACCGTCCCTTAAGGGCGAGCAGTACTTC
NA,TRBJ1-2,TRBV6-1,12,NA,CAHGGGNYGYTF,TGTGCCCACGGTGGGGGCAACTATGGCTACACCTTC
NA,TRBJ1-4,TRBV6-1,13,many,CASSEANYEKLFF,TGTGCCAGCAGTGAAGCCAACTACGAAAAACTGTTTTTT
NA,TRBJ1-1,TRBV4-1,15,many,CASSQDSSGNTEAFF,TGCGCCAGCAGCCAAGACAGCTCCGGGAACACTGAAGCTTTCTTT
NA,TRBJ1-1,TRBV4-1,16,many,CASSHILRGTKEGAFF,TGCGCCAGCAGCCATATTCTTCGAGGGACCAAGGAGGGAGCTTTCTTT
NA,TRBJ2-1,TRBV18,14,many,CASSPQELYNEQFF,TGTGCCAGCTCACCCCAGGAACTTTACAATGAGCAGTTCTTC
TRBD1,TRBJ1-1,TRBV5-1,14,many,CASSSGQGDRAAFF,TGCGCCAGCAGCTCCGGACAGGGCGATAGAGCGGCTTTCTTT
NA,TRBJ1-2,TRBV6-5,15,many,CASSYSAGLGYGYTF,TGTGCCAGCAGTTACTCGGCAGGACTCGGCTATGGCTACACCTTC
TRBD1,TRBJ1-6,TRBV7-9,14,many,CASRKGTVNSPLHF,TGTGCCAGCAGAAAAGGGACAGTTAATTCACCCCTCCACTTT